A selection of T cell receptor beta chains follows, all from one sample in a study of T cell clusters in autoimmune cytopenias. TCRdb reprocessed the multiplex PCR reads, with one entry per CDR3 protein and no DNA. This sample's table has 5,000 to 6,500 distinct CDR3 sequences. Sequenced: peripheral blood. Every receptor here comes from a human donor with an autoimmune cytopenia or autoimmune hepatitis (not recorded which). CDR3s include the opening cysteine and the closing phenylalanine or tryptophan. Rows give clone size only sometimes, using once, few, many, or a class for an expanded clone.

j_call clone_size v_call cdr3_length cdr3_aa
TRBJ2-3 . TRBV5-4 16 CASSLDRGRGTDTQYF
TRBJ2-7 . TRBV7-2 15 CASSYRTGGRDEQYF
TRBJ2-1 medium-sized TRBV6-2/TRBV6-3 16 CASSYFGLAGVDEQFF
TRBJ2-7 . TRBV20-1 14 CSATPSGTLYEQYF
TRBJ2-1 . TRBV27 15 CASSFGSGPYNEQFF
TRBJ1-1 . TRBV12-3/TRBV12-4 13 CASSLGLNTEAFF
TRBJ2-1 medium-sized TRBV19 17 CASMGFQAGHDGDEQFF
TRBJ1-1 . TRBV5-6 18 CASSGEGVLSTEGTEAFF
TRBJ1-1 medium-sized TRBV27 14 CASSLMGSDTEAFF
TRBJ2-3 . TRBV10-3 12 CAIRSSEDTQYF
TRBJ1-4 medium-sized TRBV18 16 CASSPRMGQVNEKLFF